This TCR beta chain was recovered during a study of blood T cell repertoires in COVID-19. About the study: Samples of COVID-19 (acute and convalescent) were obtained from the United States, Italy and Spain.

Germline assignment: CDR1 MGHRA and CDR2 YSYEKL. The CDR3 spans 14 residues. Trimming stripped 0 bases from V and 9 bases from J, with 12 bases between. The cohort comprised adults aged about 18 to 100 years residing in 20 to 25 US areas. Participant-given clinical history determined each cohort assignment. Study processing details: The assay estimated nucleated cells by amplifying reference gene primers. Clones were read by immunoSEQ multiplex PCR, and TCRdb kept only the in-frame ones, dropping some. Clone size and V and J calls were adopted from that table, with D and trimming inferred from the DNA. The sample shows about 180,000 clones, roughly 88% of them seen only once.

This sequence was found in a woman in her late teens or twenties who had recovered from COVID-19. The rearrangement links TRBV4-1 to TRBJ2-1; D is perhaps TRBD1 (5 bases). The sample consisted of PBMCs or T cells enriched from blood (not recorded which). This CDR3 is CASSQDRKQGEQFF. CDR3 coding DNA: TGCGCCAGCAGCCAAGATCGTAAGCAGGGTGAGCAGTTCTTC.